This T cell receptor (beta chain) was sequenced in a study of T-cell memory formation after mild COVID-19. Study background: Clustering of TCRs was largely donor specific. The study, taken as a whole, reports: The pre-infection memory compartment contained some responding clones, suggesting cross-reactive memory joined.

This clonotype has at least ten counts. Its antigen is still unknown. V gave up 5 bases and J gave up 4 bases; unmatched junction bases: 6. This CDR3 contains 14 residues. Germline assignment: CDR1 SGHRS and CDR2 YFSETQ. TCRdb passed the 5' RACE reads through MiXCR, listing each CDR3 protein once. This table has 300,000 to 350,000 distinct CDR3 sequences, over 11% appearing once. This clonotype was sampled from a man younger than 35 who had mild COVID-19 (a few samples of this study predate the infection). Cell type and time point are not known. The rearrangement uses TRBV5-1 and TRBJ2-3; 8 bases fit TRBD2. The sequencing sample was made of PBMCs or a T cell subset sorted from them (not recorded which). The CDR3 sequence is CASSFGGGSDTQYF. DNA for the CDR3: TGCGCCAGCAGTTTCGGGGGGGGGTCAGATACGCAGTATTTT.